A selection of T cell receptor beta chains follows, all from one sample in a study of T-cell memory formation after mild COVID-19. TCRdb re-called the 5' RACE reads through MiXCR, storing one row per CDR3 protein. The data show about 280,000 distinct CDR3 sequences, with 8% to 9% seen just once and about 20% held by the top ten. Sample: PBMCs or a T cell subset sorted from them (not recorded which). The receptors shown here come from a man younger than 35 who had mild COVID-19 (a few samples of this study predate the infection). Cell type and time point are not known. CDR3s include the opening cysteine and the closing phenylalanine or tryptophan. A D gene is named only where the DNA matches it firmly. Expanded clones are given a class, and other clones once, few, many or no size at all.

CDR3 length	V gene	D gene	J gene	clone size	CDR3 protein	CDR3 DNA
14	TRBV5-1	TRBD1	TRBJ2-3	few	CASMPGQQGGTQYF	TGCGCCAGCATGCCGGGACAGCAGGGTGGTACGCAGTATTTT
12	TRBV4-1	-	TRBJ2-1	many	CASSQDRRGKFF	TGCGCCAGCAGCCAAGATCGTAGGGGCAAGTTCTTC
12	TRBV30	-	TRBJ1-1	-	CAGRRLNTEAFF	TGTGCAGGAAGAAGATTGAACACTGAAGCTTTCTTT
13	TRBV28	-	TRBJ2-3	many	CASSLSGIDTQYF	TGTGCCAGCAGTTTATCCGGGATAGATACGCAGTATTTT
14	TRBV24-1	-	TRBJ1-2	-	CATSDFTVNYGYTF	TGTGCCACCAGTGATTTTACAGTAAACTATGGCTACACCTTC
13	TRBV6-6	-	TRBJ1-6	-	CASIIAYGGPLHF	TGTGCCAGCATTATCGCTTATGGGGGACCCCTCCACTTT
14	TRBV5-5	-	TRBJ1-5	-	CASSQTGEDQPQHF	TGTGCCAGCAGCCAGACCGGGGAGGATCAGCCCCAGCATTTT
15	TRBV5-5	TRBD2	TRBJ2-1	many	CASSLGAGGYNEQFF	TGTGCCAGCAGCTTGGGAGCGGGGGGTTACAATGAGCAGTTCTTC
15	TRBV5-8	TRBD1	TRBJ2-1	many	CASSFRDRPYNEQFF	TGTGCCAGCAGCTTCCGGGACAGGCCCTACAATGAGCAGTTCTTC
13	TRBV5-1	-	TRBJ2-5	few	CASSGRNQETQYF	TGCGCCAGCAGCGGCAGGAACCAAGAGACCCAGTACTTC
16	TRBV6-5	TRBD1	TRBJ1-4	few	CAAGGGGGATNEKLFF	TGTGCCGCAGGGGGGGGCGGTGGAGCAACTAATGAAAAACTGTTTTTT
15	TRBV19	TRBD1	TRBJ1-5	many	CASSTQGAEDQPQHF	TGTGCCAGTAGTACACAGGGGGCAGAGGATCAGCCCCAGCATTTT
16	TRBV18	-	TRBJ2-6	few	CASSRGRNSGANVLTF	TGTGCCAGCTCCCGGGGACGGAACTCTGGGGCCAACGTCCTGACTTTC
16	TRBV5-1	-	TRBJ2-3	many	CASSLASLANTDTQYF	TGCGCCAGCAGCTTGGCCAGTCTAGCGAACACAGATACGCAGTATTTT
14	TRBV7-9	TRBD1	TRBJ1-5	-	CASSATGLGQPQHF	TGTGCCAGCAGCGCGACAGGGTTGGGTCAGCCCCAGCATTTT
14	TRBV6-2/TRBV6-3	-	TRBJ1-2	many	CASAYSTLDYGYTF	TGTGCCAGCGCCTATTCGACTCTTGACTATGGCTACACCTTC
13	TRBV7-2	-	TRBJ1-2	few	CASSLVGSGGYTF	TGTGCCAGCAGCTTAGTAGGGTCCGGGGGCTACACCTTC
15	TRBV7-3	TRBD2	TRBJ2-3	few	CASRTGTSSTDTQYF	TGTGCCAGCAGGACCGGGACTAGCAGCACAGATACGCAGTATTTT
13	TRBV12-3/TRBV12-4	-	TRBJ2-2	many	CASSWVASGELFF	TGTGCCAGCAGTTGGGTAGCATCCGGGGAGCTGTTTTTT
14	TRBV28	TRBD1	TRBJ2-5	few	CASSLGQILETQYF	TGTGCCAGCAGTTTGGGACAGATACTCGAGACCCAGTACTTC
15	TRBV12-3/TRBV12-4	TRBD2	TRBJ2-5	few	CASLRGGGNQETQYF	TGTGCCAGTCTTCGGGGCGGGGGGAACCAAGAGACCCAGTACTTC
16	TRBV7-3	TRBD2	TRBJ2-7	few	CASSLTGLPGRYEQYF	TGTGCCAGCAGCTTAACGGGACTACCGGGAAGGTACGAGCAGTACTTC
13	TRBV12-3/TRBV12-4	-	TRBJ2-5	-	CASSFAGSETQYF	TGTGCCAGCAGTTTCGCGGGGAGCGAGACCCAGTACTTC
14	TRBV12-3/TRBV12-4	-	TRBJ1-2	-	CASSSNPSGDGYTF	TGTGCCAGCAGTTCAAATCCCTCAGGGGACGGCTACACCTTC
16	TRBV25-1	-	TRBJ1-4	many	CASSDPLHATNEKLFF	TGTGCCAGCAGTGACCCCCTCCATGCAACTAATGAAAAACTGTTTTTT
19	TRBV7-8	TRBD2	TRBJ2-6	many	CASSFPLAQGGYGANVLTF	TGTGCCAGCAGCTTCCCTCTGGCCCAGGGAGGGTACGGGGCCAACGTCCTGACTTTC
16	TRBV4-3	-	TRBJ1-4	few	CASSQGRGLAVEKLFF	TGCGCCAGCAGCCAAGGGAGGGGCCTAGCGGTTGAAAAACTGTTTTTT
11	TRBV29-1	-	TRBJ1-2	-	CSVLTANGYTF	TGCAGCGTTCTGACAGCAAATGGCTACACCTTC
14	TRBV20-1	-	TRBJ1-2	-	CSGVGGGRNYGYTF	TGCAGTGGTGTAGGAGGAGGGAGAAACTATGGCTACACCTTC
15	TRBV29-1	TRBD2	TRBJ2-1	few	CSVQGGLRSYNEQFF	TGCAGCGTTCAGGGAGGGCTACGATCCTACAATGAGCAGTTCTTC
15	TRBV6-2/TRBV6-3	-	TRBJ1-2	-	CASSHPRGEYYGYTF	TGTGCCAGCAGTCACCCCCGGGGTGAATACTATGGCTACACCTTC
15	TRBV5-1	TRBD2	TRBJ2-2	-	CASNMLGGRTGELFF	TGCGCCAGCAATATGCTCGGGGGGAGGACCGGGGAGCTGTTTTTT
14	TRBV5-1	-	TRBJ2-5	few	CASSGGNSLETQYF	TGCGCCAGCAGCGGGGGAAATTCGCTAGAGACCCAGTACTTC
13	TRBV7-8	-	TRBJ1-1	-	CASSFKGYTEAFF	TGTGCCAGCAGCTTTAAGGGGTACACTGAAGCTTTCTTT
15	TRBV6-2/TRBV6-3	-	TRBJ2-5	-	CASSHNFDRQETQYF	TGTGCCAGCAGTCACAACTTCGACAGGCAAGAGACCCAGTACTTC
16	TRBV19	-	TRBJ2-4	-	CASTSRVQGGLNIQYF	TGTGCCAGTACCTCAAGGGTACAGGGAGGCTTGAACATTCAGTACTTC
13	TRBV12-3/TRBV12-4	-	TRBJ1-3	-	CASSSQGGNTIYF	TGTGCCAGCAGTTCCCAGGGAGGTAACACCATATATTTT
14	TRBV7-2	-	TRBJ2-7	many	CASCLQGSSYEQYF	TGTGCCAGTTGTTTACAGGGATCTTCCTACGAGCAGTACTTC
13	TRBV6-1	-	TRBJ1-2	-	CASTFGGTDGYTF	TGTGCCAGCACATTCGGCGGGACTGATGGCTACACCTTC
12	TRBV29-1	-	TRBJ1-2	few	CSVDKGVHGYTF	TGCAGCGTTGATAAAGGGGTACATGGCTACACCTTC